Shown below are 6 T cell receptor beta chains from a single sample sequenced in a study of beta chain features in type 1 diabetes. TCRB transcripts that were expressed got sequenced, as all of the isolated RNA had been reverse transcribed. Some clones are missing from TCRdb's copy, which holds only in-frame ones; the method was immunoSEQ multiplex PCR. This sample yields 250,000 or so clones, of which roughly 30% are seen a single time; approximately 4% belongs to the top ten. Sequencing used central memory CD4+ T cells from blood. The receptors derive from a man aged 25 to 40 in good health.

In this sample, this clone turned up many times. The chain has TRBV5-6 and TRBJ2-5; no clear D. Germline-derived CDR1 and CDR2 are SGHDT and YYEEEE. This CDR3 region has 15 residues. Trimming removed 2 bases from V and 4 bases from J, with 15 bases in between. The CDR3 here is CASSFRAMGGETQYF. In DNA, the CDR3 is TGTGCCAGCAGCTTTAGAGCAATGGGTGGAGAGACCCAGTACTTC.

This clone came up a few times. The V and J genes are TRBV30 and TRBJ2-3; D is ambiguous. Trimming took off 1 base at V and 5 bases at J, with 7 bases between the two ends. The CDR3 length is 12 residues. Germline V lookup: CDR1 GTSNPN, CDR2 SVGIG (reference sequence). The CDR3 region is CAWSETQDTQYF. The CDR3 bases are TGTGCCTGGAGTGAGACCCAAGATACGCAGTATTTT.

The table lists this clone with a few counts. This chain uses TRBV25-1 with TRBJ2-3; 8 bases map to TRBD2. Germline CDR1 MGHDK, CDR2 SYGVNS. The ends lost 11 bases at V and 0 bases at J; junction bases unmatched: 7. The CDR3 loop spans 14 amino acids. CDR3 in amino acids: CAGSGSYSTDTQYF. CDR3 DNA sequence: TGTGCCGGAAGCGGGAGTTATAGCACAGATACGCAGTATTTT.

This clone was recorded a few times. This rearrangement joins TRBV29-1 to TRBJ2-1; D unclear. In germline, CDR1 is SQVTM, CDR2 ANQGSEA. The CDR3 runs to 12 residues. The V end lost 4 bases, the J end lost 9 bases, and 13 bases lay between the germline ends. The CDR3 loop is CSVARSGSEQFF. The CDR3 DNA sequence: TGCAGCGTTGCCCGTTCGGGCTCTGAGCAGTTCTTC.

The table lists this clone with a few counts. The V call is TRBV29-1, the J call TRBJ1-1; 8 positions agree with TRBD1. Germline V gene sequence: CDR1 SQVTM, CDR2 ANQGSEA. The CDR3 is 13 residues long. The V gene end was trimmed by 6 bases and the J gene end by 1 base; junction bases not matched to a gene: 4. The CDR3 sequence: CSVLQGGNTEAFF. Written as DNA, the CDR3 is TGCAGCGTGCTACAGGGGGGGAACACTGAAGCTTTCTTT.

The V gene is TRBV6-5, the J gene TRBJ2-5; TRBD2 aligns across 8 bases. The CDR3 is made up of 14 amino acids. Trimming took 4 bases from V and 4 from J; bases not matched to a gene: 5. CDR1 MNHEY and CDR2 SVGAGI come from the germline V gene. CDR3 DNA sequence: TGTGCCAGCAGTTCCGGACTAGCTGGAGAGACCCAGTACTTC. Its translation: CASSSGLAGETQYF.